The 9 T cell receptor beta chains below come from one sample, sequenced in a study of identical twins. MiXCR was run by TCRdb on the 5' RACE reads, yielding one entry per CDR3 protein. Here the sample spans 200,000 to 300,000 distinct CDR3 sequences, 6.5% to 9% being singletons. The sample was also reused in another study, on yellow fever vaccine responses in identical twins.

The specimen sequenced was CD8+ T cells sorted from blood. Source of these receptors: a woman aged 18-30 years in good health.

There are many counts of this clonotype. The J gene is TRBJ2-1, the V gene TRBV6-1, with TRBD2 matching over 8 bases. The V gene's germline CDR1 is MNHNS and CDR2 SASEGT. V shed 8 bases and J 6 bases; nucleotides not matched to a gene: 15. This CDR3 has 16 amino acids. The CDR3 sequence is CASEDVASGPSNEQFF. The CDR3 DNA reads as TGTGCCAGCGAAGATGTGGCTAGCGGGCCCTCCAATGAGCAGTTCTTC.

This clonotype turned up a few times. The CDR3 nucleotides are TGCGCCAGCAGCCCCCACAGGGGGGACCTCTACAATGAGCAGTTCTTC. Translating it yields CASSPHRGDLYNEQFF. The chain couples TRBV5-1 to TRBJ2-1, with 8 bases matching TRBD1. Per the germline V gene, CDR1 is SGHRS and CDR2 is YFSETQ. The V segment lost 4 bases and the J segment 3 bases; nucleotides outside the gene matches: 9. The CDR3 totals 16 residues.

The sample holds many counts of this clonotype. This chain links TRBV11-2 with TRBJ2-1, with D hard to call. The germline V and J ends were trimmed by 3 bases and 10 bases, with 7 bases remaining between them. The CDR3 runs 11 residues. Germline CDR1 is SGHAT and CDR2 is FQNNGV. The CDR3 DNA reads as TGTGCCAGCAGCTTTATGGTGGAGCAGTTCTTC. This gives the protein CASSFMVEQFF.

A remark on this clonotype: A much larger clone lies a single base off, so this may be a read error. CDR3 region: CSVVGTAGYNEQFF. The CDR3 coding sequence is TGCAGCGTTGTAGGGACCGCAGGATACAATGAGCAGTTCTTC. This chain connects TRBV29-1 to TRBJ2-1; D assignment may be TRBD1 or TRBD2 (5 bases each). In germline, CDR1 is SQVTM, CDR2 ANQGSEA. V gave up 4 bases and J gave up 4 bases, with 14 bases separating them. This CDR3 comprises 14 residues.

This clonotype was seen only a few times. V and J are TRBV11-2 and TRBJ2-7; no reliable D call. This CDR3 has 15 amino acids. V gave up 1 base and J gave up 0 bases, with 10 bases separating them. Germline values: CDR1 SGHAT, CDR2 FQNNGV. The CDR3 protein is CASSLGGPPSYEQYF. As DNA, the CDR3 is TGTGCCAGCAGCTTAGGCGGCCCCCCCTCCTACGAGCAGTACTTC. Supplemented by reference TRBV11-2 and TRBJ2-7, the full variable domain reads EAGVAQSPRYKIIEKRQSVAFWCNPISGHATLYWYQQILGQGPKLLIQFQNNGVVDDSQLPKDRFSAERLKGVDSTLKIQPAKLEDSAVYLCASSLGGPPSYEQYFGPGTRLTVT.

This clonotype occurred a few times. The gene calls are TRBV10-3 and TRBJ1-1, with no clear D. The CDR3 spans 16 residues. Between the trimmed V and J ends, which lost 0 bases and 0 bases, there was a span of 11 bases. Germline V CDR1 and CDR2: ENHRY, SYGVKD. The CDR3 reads CAISESVRQLNTEAFF. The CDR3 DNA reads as TGTGCCATCAGTGAGTCTGTTAGGCAGCTGAACACTGAAGCTTTCTTT.

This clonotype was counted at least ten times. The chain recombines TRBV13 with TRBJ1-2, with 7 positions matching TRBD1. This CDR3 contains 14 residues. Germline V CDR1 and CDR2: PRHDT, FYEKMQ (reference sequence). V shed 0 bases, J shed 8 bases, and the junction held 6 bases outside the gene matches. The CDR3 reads CASSLGDRAKGYTF. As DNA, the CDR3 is TGTGCCAGCAGCTTAGGCGACAGGGCGAAAGGCTACACCTTC.

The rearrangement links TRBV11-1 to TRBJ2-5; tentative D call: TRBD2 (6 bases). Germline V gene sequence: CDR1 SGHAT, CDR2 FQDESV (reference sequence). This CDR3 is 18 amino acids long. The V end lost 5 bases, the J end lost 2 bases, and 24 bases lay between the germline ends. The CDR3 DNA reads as TGTGCCAGCAGCCGTCTATTGAATAATTTTGGGGGGCAAGAGACCCAGTACTTC. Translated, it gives CASSRLLNNFGGQETQYF.

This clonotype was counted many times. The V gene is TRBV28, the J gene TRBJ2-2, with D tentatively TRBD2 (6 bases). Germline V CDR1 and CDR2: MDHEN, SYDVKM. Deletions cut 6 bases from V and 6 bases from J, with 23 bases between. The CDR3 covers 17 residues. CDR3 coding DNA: TGTGCCAGCAGACCATCATCCGCAGGGAGGTTGCCCGGGGAGCTGTTTTTT. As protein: CASRPSSAGRLPGELFF.